These 18 T cell receptor beta chains share one sample of origin, sequenced in a study of neurological immune-mediated disorders. TCRdb re-derived calls from the 5' RACE reads in MiXCR, one entry per CDR3 protein. The sample consists of about 38,000 distinct CDR3 sequences, over 8.5% of them appearing once. The time point denotes: technical triplicate 1. Sequenced: PBMCs. These receptors all come from a man in his sixties with HTLV-1-associated myelopathy (HAM/TSP).

The sample holds many counts of this clonotype. The chain links TRBV19 to TRBJ1-1; a possible D gene is TRBD1 (5 bases). V was cut by 1 base and J by 4 bases, with 10 bases left in between. The V gene's germline CDR1 is LNHDA and CDR2 SQIVND (reference sequence). The CDR3 contains 14 residues. The CDR3 loop reads CASSIAPGGTEAFF. DNA of the CDR3: TGTGCCAGTAGTATAGCCCCCGGGGGCACTGAAGCTTTCTTT.

In its sample, this clonotype is medium-sized. V is TRBV5-5 and J is TRBJ2-5; 7 bases map to TRBD1. This CDR3 region has 15 residues. Germline CDR1 is SGHKS and CDR2 is YYEKEE (reference sequence). J lost 2 bases, V lost 0 bases, and 4 bases had no gene match. CDR3 protein: CASSLDRGAQETQYF. Written as DNA, the CDR3 is TGTGCCAGCAGCTTGGACAGGGGAGCTCAAGAGACCCAGTACTTC.

This clonotype was found many times. The chain is built from TRBV12-3 or TRBV12-4 and TRBJ1-1, with D hard to call. Trimming left V 7 bases short and J 7 bases short, with 16 bases between. The CDR3 is 13 amino acids. CDR3 nucleotide sequence: TGTGCCAGCACCCCCCTCTTGGGAGTTGAAGCTTTCTTT. This gives the protein CASTPLLGVEAFF.

This clonotype was observed many times. The rearrangement joins TRBV7-9 to TRBJ2-7; the D is unclear. The V gene lost 3 bases and the J gene lost 6 bases, with 9 bases spanning the gap. The CDR3 runs 12 residues. From germline, CDR1 is SEHNR and CDR2 FQNEAQ (reference sequence). In DNA, the CDR3 is TGTGCCAGCAGCTTCGAAGGTGGCGAGCAGTACTTC. Amino acids: CASSFEGGEQYF.

The sample holds many counts of this clonotype. V is TRBV29-1 and J is TRBJ2-1; either TRBD1 or TRBD2 may supply D (5 bases each). Trimming pared 3 bases from V and 4 bases from J, leaving 16 bases between. CDR3 length: 15 amino acids. Per germline, CDR1 SQVTM and CDR2 ANQGSEA. The CDR3 loop is CSVELNSGTYNEQFF. CDR3 nucleotide sequence: TGCAGCGTTGAGCTAAATTCCGGGACGTACAATGAGCAGTTCTTC.

In this sample, this clonotype turned up a few times. The rearrangement uses TRBV15 and TRBJ2-1; 10 bases line up with TRBD2. The J call may be mistaken, given a closer DNA end match to TRBJ2-7. The CDR3 sequence is 15 residues long. The V gene's germline CDR1 is LNHNV and CDR2 YYDKDF (reference sequence). CDR3 sequence: CATSLAGVGYDEQYF. In DNA form, the CDR3 reads TGTGCCACCAGTCTAGCGGGAGTCGGGTACGATGAGCAGTACTTC.

This clonotype was recorded many times. The gene calls are TRBV11-1 and TRBJ2-1; D unresolved. The germline V gene has CDR1 SGHAT and CDR2 FQDESV (reference sequence). V shed 4 bases and J shed 5 bases, with 9 bases lying between them. The CDR3 totals 13 residues. CDR3 amino acids: CASSWAADNEQFF. CDR3 sequence (DNA): TGTGCCAGCAGCTGGGCAGCTGACAATGAGCAGTTCTTC.

This clonotype was detected ten times or more. The chain employs TRBV20-1 and TRBJ2-1; 10 nucleotides match TRBD2. The CDR3 has 18 residues. The ends lost 3 bases at V and 0 bases at J; junction bases unmatched: 11. Germline V lookup: CDR1 DFQATT, CDR2 SNEGSKA (reference sequence). This chain's CDR3 is CSASFLGSGRSSYNEQFF. As DNA, the CDR3 is TGCAGTGCTAGTTTTTTGGGTAGCGGGAGGTCCTCCTACAATGAGCAGTTCTTC.

This clonotype is categorized as medium-sized. The chain employs TRBV20-1 and TRBJ2-1; TRBD2 might be the D (8 bases). Trimming removed 7 bases at V and 0 bases at J, with 13 bases between. Per the germline V gene, CDR1 is DFQATT and CDR2 is SNEGSKA (reference sequence). The CDR3 sequence is 14 residues long. CDR3 in DNA: TGCAGTGTACAGGGGACTAGCTCCTACAATGAGCAGTTCTTC. Residues: CSVQGTSSYNEQFF.

In its sample, this clonotype was seen many times. The V gene is TRBV29-1, the J gene TRBJ1-2; D is uncertain. V gave up 3 bases and J gave up 8 bases, with 13 bases separating them. The CDR3 has 12 residues. Germline V gene data show CDR1 as SQVTM and CDR2 as ANQGSEA. The CDR3 region has the DNA TGCAGCGTTGAGAGGAGTCCCCGGGGCTACACCTTC. It yields the protein CSVERSPRGYTF.

This clonotype has a count of ten or more. J is TRBJ1-1 and V is TRBV19; 7 positions match TRBD1. Germline V gene sequence: CDR1 LNHDA, CDR2 SQIVND (reference sequence). With V trimmed by 5 bases and J by 2 bases, 5 bases remained unmatched. The CDR3 runs 14 residues. The CDR3 loop reads CASSPHRGNTEAFF. CDR3 nucleotides: TGTGCCAGTAGTCCGCACAGGGGAAACACTGAAGCTTTCTTT.

V usage is TRBV18 and J usage is TRBJ2-7, with TRBD1 matching over 9 bases. The J segment lost 2 bases and the V segment lost 6 bases, leaving 2 bases of the junction unmatched. Germline V gene data show CDR1 as KGHSH and CDR2 as LQKENI. The CDR3 sequence is 13 residues long. CDR3 sequence reads: CASSGQGPYEQYF. CDR3 in DNA: TGTGCCAGCTCGGGACAGGGACCCTACGAGCAGTACTTC.

In its sample, this clonotype was seen many times. CDR3 residues: CASSFGLAGVADTQYF. DNA of the CDR3: TGCGCCAGCAGCTTCGGACTAGCGGGAGTGGCAGATACGCAGTATTTT. The chain joins TRBV5-1 to TRBJ2-3, with TRBD2 matching over 13 bases. This CDR3 has 16 amino acids. CDR1 and CDR2 from the germline V gene are SGHRS and YFSETQ. J lost 4 bases, V lost 2 bases, and 4 bases had no gene match.

In this sample, this clonotype turned up many times. V gene TRBV4-1 combines with J gene TRBJ2-3; 9 bases agree with TRBD2. Looked up from germline, CDR1 is MGHRA and CDR2 is YSYEKL. The length of the CDR3 is 16 residues. J was trimmed by 3 bases and V by 0 bases; bases with no gene match: 4. The CDR3 loop reads CASSQERGLATDTQYF. In DNA form, the CDR3 reads TGCGCCAGCAGCCAAGAAAGGGGACTAGCAACAGATACGCAGTATTTT.

This clonotype has at least ten counts. J is TRBJ2-1 and V is TRBV20-1; 9 bases are a match to TRBD2. The CDR3 runs 13 residues. V dropped 6 bases and J dropped 9; count of bases not matched to a gene: 9. Germline V gene sequence: CDR1 DFQATT, CDR2 SNEGSKA (reference sequence). CDR3 region: CSAGGLAISEQFF. For the CDR3, the DNA is TGCAGTGCGGGGGGACTAGCTATCAGTGAGCAGTTCTTC.

This clonotype was detected ten times or more. This sequence joins TRBV12-3 or TRBV12-4 and TRBJ2-1; no clear D gene. This CDR3 region has 11 residues. Deletions cut 5 bases from V and 9 bases from J, with 8 bases between. In DNA, the CDR3 is TGTGCCAGCAGTCTCTCGAGTGAGCAGTTCTTC. Amino acids: CASSLSSEQFF.

The rearrangement joins TRBV5-1 to TRBJ2-1; 7 positions match TRBD2. V shed 5 bases and J 0 bases; nucleotides not matched to a gene: 8. The CDR3 sequence is 16 residues long. The germline gives CDR1 SGHRS, CDR2 YFSETQ. CDR3 sequence: CASSQWGGSSYNEQFF. The CDR3 nucleotides read TGCGCCAGCAGTCAGTGGGGCGGGAGCTCCTACAATGAGCAGTTCTTC.

This clonotype was seen at least ten times. The chain has TRBV5-6 and TRBJ2-3, with a possible D match to TRBD2 (5 bases). Trimming removed 7 bases from V and 4 bases from J, with 13 bases in between. The CDR3 totals 13 residues. CDR1 is SGHDT, CDR2 YYEEEE, per germline. The chain's CDR3 is CASGRIGADTQYF. The CDR3 nucleotides read TGTGCCAGCGGCCGGATCGGGGCAGATACGCAGTATTTT.